This TCR beta chain was recorded in a study of shared clonotypes between healthy human individuals (dated by TCRdb to 2020 to 2022). Study-wide context: The cohort included three men and a couple of women between 18 and 49 years of age. Between about 0.85 and 10 billion PBMCs per donor were obtained by leukapheresis. To increase sequencing depth and limit assay-specific biases, different laboratories used diverse techniques to prepare libraries and sequence TCR repertoires. For each donor, CD4 naive and CD4 memory were each run on three plates, CD8 naive on two plates, and CD8 memory on one plate. To estimate repertoire size and how much clonotype sharing occurs between individuals, the study deeply sequenced the blood TCR repertoires of five healthy adults.

Using the deep immunoSEQ assay, TCR CDR3 regions were amplified from genomic DNA by multiplex PCR. Extracted genomic DNA from each cell subset was distributed evenly across all wells of several immunoSEQ 96-well plates, and each plate was treated as a replicate. For sorted subsets, around 200 ng genomic DNA, equal to 25,000 to 35,000 T cell genomes, was loaded into each replicate PCR. The purified libraries were quantified using a Qubit 3.0 fluorometer, sized with a Bioanalyzer 2100, and then quantified again using the KAPA Library Quantification kit. Every immunoSEQ 96-well plate was sequenced on a separate single-read 150-cycle Illumina NextSeq 550 flow cell. Regarding the original processing steps: Because only junctional sequences without quality scores were contained in the immunoSEQ output, filtering matching that applied to full-length reads could not be performed. Sequences were annotated with PyIR, a Python wrapper for IgBLAST v1.9, using IMGT germline references to assign V/J genes and CDR3. Reads with weak V/J assignments (E-value above 1e-6), missing CDR3, stop codons, out-of-frame junctions, or ambiguous translated residues were removed. V3J clonotypes were defined as sequences sharing an identical inferred V gene, J gene, and CDR3 amino acid sequence. Percentage overlap between repertoires was computed as shared unique clonotypes divided by the size of the smaller repertoire. Repertoire richness was assessed with RTK rarefaction, the Chao1 estimator, and Recon v2.1 estimates of unobserved clonotypes. Generation probabilities for all TCRbeta clonotypes obtained by the gDNA method from a handful of donors were computed using OLGA. The immuneACCESS repertoire file appears here via TCRdb, limited to in-frame rearrangements. These files lack a portion of the clones; in checked studies, under half of the deficit traces to unresolved V genes, and the cause of the others is not known. V, J and clone size are taken as reported in that table, and D and trimming were inferred from the DNA itself. This sample gives 950,000 to 1,300,000 clones in total; 70% to 80% of them show up just once. The ten biggest clones cover nearly 1.5% of the sample.

The germline V gene sets CDR1 to SGHRS and CDR2 to YFSETQ. V gives up 0 bases and J gives up 10 bases, and the segment between their germline ends measures 14 bases. Counted from cysteine to phenylalanine, this CDR3 has 15 amino acids. The DNA shown is the 45-base CDR3, in frame from base 1. Donors were healthy HIV-negative adults with no recently reported acute infections or vaccinations. Every donor was a Caucasian adult residing in Nashville, Tennessee, USA. Magnetic negative selection was used to enrich CD4+ T cells, after which naive cells were positively selected on CD45RA and the negative fraction became the memory subset. Blood was collected by leukapheresis, and PBMCs were isolated by Ficoll-Histopaque density gradient centrifugation and then cryopreserved in liquid nitrogen vapor phase. Analytical flow cytometry was used to check the purity and quantity of every magnetically sorted T cell population. Genomic DNA was isolated from each sorted fraction and quantified by UV absorbance on a Nanodrop 2000c.

What the study reported, not specific to this receptor: Estimated clonotype richness was generally larger for naive than for memory subsets. Pairwise subsampling indicated that sequencing depth was expected to affect the degree of clonotype sharing among donors. Sampling was restricted to blood, and TCR repertoires in tissue are likely to differ from TCR repertoires in blood. Even with the large sequencing depth, rarefaction of the sorted-subset datasets indicated that sequencing was incomplete. Because the study included only a small number of donors, the genetic and exposure-history diversity represented was limited. When four donors were compared, the shared fraction of clonotypes was 5% to 6.5% for naive CD4, approximately 3.3% for naive CD8, 2.3% for memory CD4, and less than 0.5% for memory CD8. Higher generation probabilities were observed for clonotypes shared by all four sorted-subset donors than for non-shared clonotypes.

As for this clone: No antigen is known for it. Base qualities are not provided; no much larger clone lies one nucleotide away.

The chain links TRBV5-1 with TRBJ1-6; the D gene identity is not certain. The source of this sequence is a man aged 18 to 30 in good health. The sequencing input was memory CD4+ T cells sorted from blood. The cell subset or site label, read with the paper, signifies: CD45RA-negative fraction. DNA sequence: TGCGCCAGCAGCTTGGGCCTCAGTACGGACTCACCCCTCCACTTT. The encoded protein is CASSLGLSTDSPLHF.